This entry features one TCR beta chain sequence. The CDR3 is made up of 14 amino acids. Germline V lookup: CDR1 SGHRS, CDR2 YFSETQ. Trimming removed 5 bases from V and 6 bases from J, with 12 bases in between. In the authors' methods: Counts of nucleated cells, estimated from reference gene primer amplification, were obtained. Libraries were prepared by immunoSEQ multiplex PCR; TCRdb keeps only in-frame clonotypes and omits some of them. V and J calls plus clone size are reproduced from that table; the DNA served to infer D and trimming. The sample consists of about 280,000 clones, about 86% of them appearing once. This record comes from a study of blood T cell repertoires in COVID-19. Study at large: Samples representing acute and convalescent COVID-19 were sourced from the United States, Italy and Spain. The analysed material was cDNA or gDNA that came from T cells, B-cell-depleted T cells, or PBMCs.

Enrolled during active infection, Seattle patients were then followed longitudinally. The receptor was isolated from a woman aged 70-85 years with COVID-19, enrolled during active disease. The chain couples TRBV5-1 to TRBJ1-6, with D unclear. Sequencing used peripheral blood. The chain's CDR3 is CASRFGEANSPLHF. Written as DNA, the CDR3 is TGCGCCAGCAGGTTCGGGGAAGCTAATTCACCCCTCCACTTT.